The entry below gives a single T cell receptor beta chain sequence along with its context. As yet, its antigen is unknown. Unique-molecular-identifier-tagged TCR beta cDNA libraries were used. T cells numbering roughly 0.9 to 10 million yielded cDNA molecules that totaled approximately 500,000. Each CDR3 protein gets one entry after TCRdb re-called the PCR reads with MiXCR. The sample lists 380,000 or so distinct CDR3 sequences, less than 40% occurring once. This record comes from a study of post-analysis software for immune sequencing data. Study context: The disease courses covered relapsing-remitting, secondary progressive and progressive-relapsing multiple sclerosis.

CDR1 MNHEY and CDR2 SMNVEV come from the germline V gene (reference sequence). This CDR3 spans 21 amino acids. V was clipped by 2 bases and J by 0 bases, with 28 bases between them. Overall study findings and caveats: When compared against controls, multiple sclerosis patients showed significantly lower normalized Chao1 diversity. In patients, TRBV5-6, TRBV5-1 and TRBV20-1 belonged to five TRBV segments found more frequently than in controls. Same-batch preparations were strongly co-clustered by F measure.

The sequence was collected from a girl aged 5-17 years with multiple sclerosis. Sequencing was performed on blood. The chain links TRBV27 to TRBJ1-2, with a weak D call TRBD1 (6 bases). CDR3 nucleotide sequence: TGTGCCAGCAGTTTAAGGGGGACTGGACAAGATCTATTAGTGGCTAACTATGGCTACACCTTC. The encoded protein is CASSLRGTGQDLLVANYGYTF.